This TCR beta chain was sequenced for a study of blood T cell repertoires in COVID-19. At the level of the study: Sites across the United States, Italy and Spain contributed samples from acute and convalescent COVID-19. T cells, B-cell-depleted T cells, or PBMCs supplied cDNA or gDNA.

CDR1 and CDR2 (germline): LNHNV, YYDKDF (reference sequence). There are 14 residues in the CDR3. V lost 5 bases and J 8 bases, leaving 13 bases between the germline ends. Authors' data handling: Estimated nucleated cell counts came from reference gene primer amplification. The protocol was immunoSEQ multiplex PCR, while the TCRdb copy is restricted to in-frame clones and leaves out a portion. V and J calls and clone size are copied from that table; D and trimming were computed from the DNA. The sample has more than 90,000 clones, roughly 80% seen once. Sequenced material: peripheral blood. The sequence was collected from a human donor in a cohort sampled during active COVID-19. The chain recombines TRBV15 with TRBJ1-6; D not resolved. In nucleotides, the CDR3 is TGTGCCACCAGCCGGGGAATAGAGGATTCACCCCTCCACTTT. It codes for CATSRGIEDSPLHF.